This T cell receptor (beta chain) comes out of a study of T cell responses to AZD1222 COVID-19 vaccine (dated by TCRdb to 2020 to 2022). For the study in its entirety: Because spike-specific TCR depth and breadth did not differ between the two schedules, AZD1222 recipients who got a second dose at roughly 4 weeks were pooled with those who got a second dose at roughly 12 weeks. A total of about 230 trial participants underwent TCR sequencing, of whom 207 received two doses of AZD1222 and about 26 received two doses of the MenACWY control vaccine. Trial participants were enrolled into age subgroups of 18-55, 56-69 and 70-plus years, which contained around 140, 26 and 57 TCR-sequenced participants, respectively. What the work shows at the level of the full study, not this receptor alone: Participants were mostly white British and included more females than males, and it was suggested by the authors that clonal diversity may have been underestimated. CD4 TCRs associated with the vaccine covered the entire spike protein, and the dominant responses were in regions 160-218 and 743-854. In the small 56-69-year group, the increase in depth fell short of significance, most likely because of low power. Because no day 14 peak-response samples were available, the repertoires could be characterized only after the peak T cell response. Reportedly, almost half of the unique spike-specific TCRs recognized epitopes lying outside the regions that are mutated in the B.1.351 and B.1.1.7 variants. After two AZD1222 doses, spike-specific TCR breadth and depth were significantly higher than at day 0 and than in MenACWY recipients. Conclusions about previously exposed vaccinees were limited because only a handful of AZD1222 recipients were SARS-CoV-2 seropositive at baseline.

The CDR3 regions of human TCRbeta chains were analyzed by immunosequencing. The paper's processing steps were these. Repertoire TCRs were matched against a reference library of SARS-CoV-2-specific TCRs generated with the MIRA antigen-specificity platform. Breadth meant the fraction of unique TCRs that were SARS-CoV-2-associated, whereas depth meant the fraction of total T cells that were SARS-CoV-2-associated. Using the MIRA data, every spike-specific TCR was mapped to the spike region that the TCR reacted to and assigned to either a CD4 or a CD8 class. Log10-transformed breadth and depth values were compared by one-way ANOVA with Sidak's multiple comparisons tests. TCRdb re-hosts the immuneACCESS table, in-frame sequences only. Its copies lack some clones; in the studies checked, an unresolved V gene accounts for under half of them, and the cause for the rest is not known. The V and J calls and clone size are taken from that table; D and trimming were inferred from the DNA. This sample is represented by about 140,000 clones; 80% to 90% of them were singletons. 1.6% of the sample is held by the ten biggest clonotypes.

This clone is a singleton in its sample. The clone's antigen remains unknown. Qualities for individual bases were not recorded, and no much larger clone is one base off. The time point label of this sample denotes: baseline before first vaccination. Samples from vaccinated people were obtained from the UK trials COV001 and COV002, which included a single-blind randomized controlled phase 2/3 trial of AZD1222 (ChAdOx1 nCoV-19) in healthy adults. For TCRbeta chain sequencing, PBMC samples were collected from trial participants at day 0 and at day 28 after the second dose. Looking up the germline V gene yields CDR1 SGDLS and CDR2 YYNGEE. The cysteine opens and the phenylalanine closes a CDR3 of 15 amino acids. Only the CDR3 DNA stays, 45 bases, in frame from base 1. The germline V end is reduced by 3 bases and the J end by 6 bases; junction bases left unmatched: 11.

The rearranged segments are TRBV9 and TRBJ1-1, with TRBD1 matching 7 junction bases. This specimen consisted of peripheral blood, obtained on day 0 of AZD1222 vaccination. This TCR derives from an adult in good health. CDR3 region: CASSDGMTGPAEAFF. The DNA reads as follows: TGTGCCAGCAGCGACGGAATGACAGGGCCAGCTGAAGCTTTCTTT.